The clone carrying this T cell receptor beta chain was seen only a few times. These data are taken from a study of blood T cell repertoires in COVID-19. Whole-study context: Researchers got acute and convalescent COVID-19 samples from the United States, Italy and Spain.

V was trimmed by 7 bases and J by 6 bases, leaving 13 bases between them. This CDR3 is built from 13 residues. The germline V gene encodes CDR1 MNHEY and CDR2 SMNVEV (reference sequence). Methods used by the authors: Cell counts per sample came from amplifying reference gene primers. Here immunoSEQ multiplex PCR was the method, and the copy in TCRdb shows in-frame clones only, minus some. V, J and clone size are taken as reported in that table, and D and trimming were inferred from the DNA itself. The profile shows 90,000 to 120,000 clones, about 87% of them singletons. The chain couples TRBV27 to TRBJ2-1; D is unresolved. The receptor comes from a man aged 45-60 years with active or convalescent COVID-19. Sequences were obtained from peripheral blood. CDR3 bases: TGTGCCAGCATGGAGCATGGAAGCAATGAGCAGTTCTTC. Translation: CASMEHGSNEQFF.